The 13 T cell receptor beta chains below come from one sample, sequenced in a study of T cells after yellow fever vaccination. TCRdb called the 5' RACE reads again in MiXCR, with one record for every CDR3 protein. This table holds 120,000 or so distinct CDR3 sequences, almost 9% found once. The specimen was CD8+ T cells sorted from PBMCs, collected on the day of the yellow fever booster vaccination. The receptors were sampled from a man aged 18 to 29 who received the YFV17D yellow fever vaccine.

This clonotype was detected ten times or more. The chain links TRBV4-3 to TRBJ1-2; unclear D gene. Germline CDR1 reads LGHNA; CDR2 reads YSLEER. V was pared by 0 bases and J by 4 bases, with 15 bases between. This CDR3 region has 16 residues. As DNA, the CDR3 is TGCGCCAGCAGCCAAGAGGTGACGGTAACTTCCTATGGCTACACCTTC. Protein product: CASSQEVTVTSYGYTF.

This clonotype was counted between two and nine times. This chain links TRBV7-9 with TRBJ2-1; D not resolved. This CDR3 region has 16 residues. V lost 1 base and J 7 bases, leaving 17 bases between the germline ends. From germline, CDR1 is SEHNR and CDR2 FQNEAQ (reference sequence). The CDR3 spells CASSLDRAQLGNEQFF. In DNA form, the CDR3 reads TGTGCCAGCAGCTTAGATCGGGCTCAGCTGGGAAATGAGCAGTTCTTC.

This clonotype was detected many times. The chain has TRBV20-1 and TRBJ2-3; TRBD2 matches at 7 bases. CDR3 length: 13 residues. Germline CDR1 and CDR2: DFQATT and SNEGSKA (reference sequence). Trimming took 6 bases from V and 3 from J; bases not matched to a gene: 6. The CDR3 spells CSAERGATDTQYF. The CDR3 region has the DNA TGCAGTGCCGAGCGGGGAGCTACAGATACGCAGTATTTT.

This clonotype was found a few times. The chain has TRBV6-2 or TRBV6-3 and TRBJ2-5; D is undetermined. Between the trimmed V and J ends, which lost 8 bases and 0 bases, there was a span of 7 bases. The germline CDR1 and CDR2 sequences are MNHEY and SVGEGT. This CDR3 has 12 residues. CDR3 sequence reads: CASHENQETQYF. The CDR3 bases are TGTGCCAGCCATGAGAACCAAGAGACCCAGTACTTC.

This chain links TRBV27 with TRBJ2-3; D gene uncertain. V shed 3 bases and J shed 3 bases, with 7 bases lying between them. Germline V gives CDR1 MNHEY, CDR2 SMNVEV (reference sequence). The CDR3 consists of 13 residues. As DNA, the CDR3 is TGTGCCAGCAGTTTTTCCGGAACAGATACGCAGTATTTT. It is translated as CASSFSGTDTQYF.

Only a few counts were recorded for this clonotype. The chain recombines TRBV10-2 with TRBJ2-3, with D possibly being TRBD1 (6 bases). Per the germline V gene, CDR1 is WSHSY and CDR2 is SAAADI. The V end was cut by 4 bases, the J end by 6 bases, with 17 bases between. This CDR3 has 15 residues. The CDR3 here is CASSADRFPGDTQYF. CDR3 DNA: TGCGCCAGCAGTGCGGACAGATTCCCCGGGGATACGCAGTATTTT.

The chain combines TRBV30 with TRBJ1-5, with a weak D call TRBD1 (6 bases). The CDR3 spans 15 residues. Germline V gives CDR1 GTSNPN, CDR2 SVGIG (reference sequence). The V and J ends lost 5 bases and 2 bases respectively, with 16 bases between them. The CDR3 DNA is TGTGCCTGGTCGGGGGGGGGGCTTGGCAATCAGCCCCAGCATTTT. Residues: CAWSGGGLGNQPQHF.

This sequence joins TRBV4-1 and TRBJ2-2, with a tentative D call TRBD1 (5 bases). The CDR3 has 15 residues. Germline V lookup: CDR1 MGHRA, CDR2 YSYEKL. V lost 1 base and J lost 5, with 11 bases in between. This CDR3 reads CASSQVGKGTGELFF. The DNA of the CDR3 is TGCGCCAGCAGCCAAGTGGGGAAGGGGACCGGGGAGCTGTTTTTT.

Only a few counts were recorded for this clonotype. The rearrangement uses TRBV19 and TRBJ2-7; 9 bases map to TRBD2. The CDR3 runs to 15 residues. The junction had 3 bases not matched to a gene; V was cut back by 3 bases and J by 0 bases. Germline loops: CDR1 LNHDA, CDR2 SQIVND (reference sequence). The CDR3 sequence: CASSMRGGSSYEQYF. CDR3 DNA sequence: TGTGCCAGTAGTATGCGGGGGGGAAGCTCCTACGAGCAGTACTTC.

V and J are TRBV7-6 and TRBJ2-3, with unresolved D. Trimming cost V 4 bases and J 2 bases, with 4 bases left between them. The CDR3 is made up of 12 amino acids. Germline assignment: CDR1 SGHVS and CDR2 FNYEAQ. The CDR3 sequence is CASSYYTDTQYF. The CDR3 DNA reads TGTGCCAGCAGCTATTACACAGATACGCAGTATTTT.

This chain connects TRBV7-2 to TRBJ1-1; D uncertain. Germline V gives CDR1 SGHTA, CDR2 FQGNSA. The germline V and J ends were trimmed by 2 bases and 5 bases, with 12 bases remaining between them. The CDR3 is 14 residues long. The CDR3 nucleotides are TGTGCCAGCAGCTTATATCTGGGAGGTACTGAAGCTTTCTTT. Its protein product is CASSLYLGGTEAFF.

The table lists this clonotype with a few counts. J is TRBJ2-5 and V is TRBV4-3; the D is unclear. The germline gives CDR1 LGHNA, CDR2 YSLEER. The V end lost 0 bases, the J end lost 1 base, and 6 bases lay between the germline ends. This CDR3 contains 14 residues. CDR3 loop: CASSQDGSQETQYF. CDR3 bases: TGCGCCAGCAGCCAAGACGGCAGCCAAGAGACCCAGTACTTC.

The gene calls are TRBV2 and TRBJ2-5; D is unresolved. Between the trimmed V and J ends, which lost 0 bases and 3 bases, there was a span of 8 bases. The germline V gene encodes CDR1 SNHLY and CDR2 FYNNEI. The CDR3 loop spans 14 amino acids. CDR3 loop: CASSEAAPEETQYF. The CDR3, as DNA: TGTGCCAGCAGTGAAGCTGCCCCAGAAGAGACCCAGTACTTC.